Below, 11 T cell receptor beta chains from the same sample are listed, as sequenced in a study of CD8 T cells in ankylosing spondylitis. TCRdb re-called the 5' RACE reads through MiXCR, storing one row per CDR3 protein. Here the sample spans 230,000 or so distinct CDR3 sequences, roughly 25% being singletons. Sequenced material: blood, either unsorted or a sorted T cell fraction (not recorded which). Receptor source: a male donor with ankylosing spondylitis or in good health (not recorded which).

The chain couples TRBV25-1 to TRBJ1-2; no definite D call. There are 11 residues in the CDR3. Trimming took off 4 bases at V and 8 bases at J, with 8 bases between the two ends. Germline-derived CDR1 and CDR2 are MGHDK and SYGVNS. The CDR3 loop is CASSGLYGYTF. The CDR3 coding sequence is TGTGCCAGCAGTGGACTATACGGCTACACCTTC.

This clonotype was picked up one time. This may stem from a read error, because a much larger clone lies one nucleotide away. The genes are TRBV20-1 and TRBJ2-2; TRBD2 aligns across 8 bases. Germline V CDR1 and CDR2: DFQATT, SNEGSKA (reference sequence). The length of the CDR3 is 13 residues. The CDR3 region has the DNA TGCGCTATGGCCCTAGCGGGCGCGCGGGAGCAGTTTTTT. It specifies CAMALAGAREQFF.

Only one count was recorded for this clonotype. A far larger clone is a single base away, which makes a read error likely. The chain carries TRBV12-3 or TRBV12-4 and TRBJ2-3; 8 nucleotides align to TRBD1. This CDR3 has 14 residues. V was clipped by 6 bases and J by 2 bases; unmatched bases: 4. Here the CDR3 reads CASSPGQDTDTQYF. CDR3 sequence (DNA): TGTGCCAGCAGCCCGGGACAGGACACAGATACGCAGTATTTT.

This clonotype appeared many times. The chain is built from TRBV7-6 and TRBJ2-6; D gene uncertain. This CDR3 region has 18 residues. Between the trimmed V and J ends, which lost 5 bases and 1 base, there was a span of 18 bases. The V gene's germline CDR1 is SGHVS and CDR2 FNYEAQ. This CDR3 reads CASSPQIPRSSGANVLTF. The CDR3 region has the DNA TGTGCCAGCAGCCCACAGATTCCCCGCTCTTCTGGGGCCAACGTCCTGACTTTC. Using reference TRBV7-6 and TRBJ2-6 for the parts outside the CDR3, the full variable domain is GAGVSQSPRYKVTKRGQDVALRCDPISGHVSLYWYRQALGQGPEFLTYFNYEAQQDKSGLPNDRFSAERPEGSISTLTIQRTEQRDSAMYRCASSPQIPRSSGANVLTFGAGSRLTVL.

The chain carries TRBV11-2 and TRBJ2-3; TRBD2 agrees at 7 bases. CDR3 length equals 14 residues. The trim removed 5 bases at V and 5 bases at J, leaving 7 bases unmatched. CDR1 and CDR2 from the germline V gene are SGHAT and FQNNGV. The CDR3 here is CASSGTSSGDTQYF. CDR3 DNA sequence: TGTGCCAGCAGCGGAACCTCTAGCGGAGATACGCAGTATTTT.

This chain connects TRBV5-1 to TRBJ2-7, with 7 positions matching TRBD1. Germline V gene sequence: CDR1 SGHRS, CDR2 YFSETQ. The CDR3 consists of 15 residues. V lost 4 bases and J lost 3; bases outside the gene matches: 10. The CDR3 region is CASSLGDRESYEQYF. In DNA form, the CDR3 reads TGCGCCAGCAGCCTCGGAGACAGGGAGAGCTACGAGCAGTACTTC.

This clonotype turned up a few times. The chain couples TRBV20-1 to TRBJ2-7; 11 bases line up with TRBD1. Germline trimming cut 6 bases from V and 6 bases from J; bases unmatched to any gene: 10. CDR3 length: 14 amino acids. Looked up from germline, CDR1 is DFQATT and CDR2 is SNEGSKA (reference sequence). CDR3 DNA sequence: TGCAGTGCACCCCGGTATGGGACAGGGGGCGAGCAGTACTTC. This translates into CSAPRYGTGGEQYF.

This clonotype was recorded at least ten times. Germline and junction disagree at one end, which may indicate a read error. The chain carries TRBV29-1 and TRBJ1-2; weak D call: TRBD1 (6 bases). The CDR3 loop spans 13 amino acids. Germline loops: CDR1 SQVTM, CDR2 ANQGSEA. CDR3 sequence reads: CSVVRGLNDGYTF. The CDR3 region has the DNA TGCAGCGTTGTTCGGGGGCTTAACGATGGCTACACCTTC.

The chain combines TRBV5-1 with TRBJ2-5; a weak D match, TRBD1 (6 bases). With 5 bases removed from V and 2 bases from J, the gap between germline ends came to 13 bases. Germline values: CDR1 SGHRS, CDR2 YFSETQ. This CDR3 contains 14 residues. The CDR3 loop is CASSRTDQQETQYF. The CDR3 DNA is TGCGCCAGCAGTCGGACAGATCAGCAAGAGACCCAGTACTTC.

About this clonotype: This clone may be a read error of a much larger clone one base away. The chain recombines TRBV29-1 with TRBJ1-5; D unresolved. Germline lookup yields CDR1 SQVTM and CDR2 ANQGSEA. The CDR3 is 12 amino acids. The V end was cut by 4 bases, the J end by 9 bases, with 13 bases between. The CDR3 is CSVGALRGPQHF. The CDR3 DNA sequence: TGCAGCGTTGGGGCACTGCGCGGGCCCCAGCATTTT.

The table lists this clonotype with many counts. The CDR3 bases are TGCAGTGCTAGAGATGTGGGCGGGGTCTCCTACGAGCAGTACTTC. Its protein product is CSARDVGGVSYEQYF. The chain uses TRBV20-1 and TRBJ2-7; a possible D gene is TRBD2 (6 bases). The germline V and J ends were trimmed by 0 bases and 0 bases, with 12 bases remaining between them. CDR1 and CDR2 from the germline V gene are DFQATT and SNEGSKA (reference sequence). The CDR3 contains 15 residues.